This TCR beta chain originates from a study of cytomegalovirus exposure and HLA in healthy donors. Whole-study results and caveats: Some V segments could not be told apart, so they were left out, TRBV6-2 and TRBV6-3 among them. Later work found most CMV-associated TCR beta chains apparently HLA-restricted.

Per the germline V gene, CDR1 is SGHNT and CDR2 is YYREEE (reference sequence). The V end lost 0 bases, the J end lost 0 bases, and 6 bases lay between the germline ends. The CDR3 length is 14 residues. This clone was seen a handful of times. Its antigen remains unidentified. Both 60 Vbeta primers and 13 Jbeta primers went into the PCR. Assay: immunoSEQ multiplex PCR; the TCRdb copy retains only in-frame clones and omits some. Of 100,000 to 150,000 clones detected, around 10% appear once; the ten largest clones hold roughly 6.4%. This TCR came from a woman in her forties in good health and CMV-seropositive. The chain combines TRBV5-4 with TRBJ1-1, with no clear D. Specimen: PBMCs. In DNA, the CDR3 is TGTGCCAGCAGCTTGGAACGGGTGAACACTGAAGCTTTCTTT. Amino acid sequence: CASSLERVNTEAFF.